This TCR beta chain was obtained from a study of T cells after yellow fever vaccination. Study results and caveats: There was a possibility that FACS-sorted repertoires contained abundant clonotypes contaminating from the bulk population.

MiXCR, run by TCRdb on the 5' RACE reads, gives a single entry per CDR3 protein. The table has some 110,000 distinct CDR3 sequences, approximately 7.1% seen once. This clonotype was observed many times. What it binds is unknown. This sequence originates from a man aged 18 to 30 who received the YFV17D yellow fever vaccine. The sample in question was CD4+ T cells sorted from PBMCs, obtained roughly 47 days after the first yellow fever vaccination.

Here the CDR3 DNA reads TGTGCCAGCAGTTTAGCATACGCTAACTATGGCTACACCTTC. Translation gives CASSLAYANYGYTF. The chain joins TRBV12-3 or TRBV12-4 to TRBJ1-2; D gene uncertain. Trimming pared 0 bases from V and 0 bases from J, leaving 5 bases between. CDR3 size: 14 residues.